The clone carrying this T cell receptor (beta chain) was detected only once. The V gene's germline CDR1 is SGHVS and CDR2 FQNEAQ. The CDR3 is 17 amino acids. V lost 1 base and J lost 0, with 13 bases in between. This sample was taken from a study of Graves' ophthalmopathy and Graves' hyperthyroidism. Aged 18 to 65, hyperthyroidism patients had been newly diagnosed, with under 2 months' duration. From RNA, the CDR3 regions of TCR beta chains were amplified and sequenced. Investigators did first-round RT-PCR with HTBI primers, then second-round multiplex PCR. TCRdb ran MiXCR on the multiplex PCR reads and lists one entry per CDR3 protein. The sample has about 1.2 million distinct CDR3 sequences, about 38% seen once; the top ten hold approximately 10%.

Specimen: peripheral blood or thyroid tissue (not recorded which). The TCR comes from an adult man with Graves' hyperthyroidism. The chain links TRBV7-8 to TRBJ1-3, with D unclear. The CDR3, as DNA: TGTGCCAGCAGCTTAGTACGGGGAACGAGCTCTGGAAACACCATATATTTT. Its protein product is CASSLVRGTSSGNTIYF.